This T cell receptor (beta chain) was recorded in a study of regulatory T cells in long-lasting Graves disease. The CDR3 length is 13 residues. Germline values: CDR1 SGHNT, CDR2 YYREEE (reference sequence). Trimming pared 5 bases from V and 2 bases from J, leaving 10 bases between. CDR3-region Arm-PCR and iRepertoire HTBI primers produced the TCR beta libraries. TCRdb reprocessed the multiplex PCR reads with MiXCR, giving one entry per CDR3 protein. This sample has roughly 700,000 distinct CDR3 sequences, with around 30% found just once. Time point of the sample: persistent/refractory GD, antithyroid drugs over 5 years with positive TRAb. The TCR library used RNA extracted from PBMCs. By American Thyroid Association guidelines, Graves' disease was diagnosed in the cohort. An endocrinology department in Xi'an, China, supplied the patients. Study-level findings and limits: Accuracy was possibly reduced by small sample size. Persistent patients shared more public clonotypes (approximately 2,700) than newly diagnosed patients (about 1,000).

Regarding this clonotype: Its target is unknown.

The sample consisted of peripheral blood mononuclear cells (PBMCs), taken when the disease was refractory, from a patient treated with antithyroid drugs. V gene TRBV5-4 combines with J gene TRBJ2-5; no reliable D call. This TCR derives from a female donor with Graves disease. CDR3 coding DNA: TGTGCCAGCAGGAGACACGCGCAAGAGACCCAGTACTTC. This gives the protein CASRRHAQETQYF.